The clone carrying this TCR beta chain occurred a few times. Its antigen is as yet unknown. This CDR3 comprises 14 residues. Germline V gene sequence: CDR1 SGHRS, CDR2 YFSETQ. V dropped 0 bases and J dropped 4 bases, with 10 bases sitting between them. The data are from a study of beta chain features in type 1 diabetes. At the level of the study: Analysis included around 99,000,000 sorted cells drawn from all samples. Findings and caveats of the study: Any HLA-type effect on TCRB rearrangement remained unresolved here. For patients and controls alike, PCR might favor shorter templates to the same degree. For type 1 diabetes patients, VDJ junctions showed fewer insertions and more deletions. Shorter TCRB CDR3s, moderately but significantly so, were found in Type 1 diabetes patients in all four CD4+ subsets.

Expressed TCRB transcripts were sequenced after all isolated RNA was converted to cDNA. The data were produced by immunoSEQ multiplex PCR, yet TCRdb's version contains in-frame clones alone and is incomplete. The data show some 660,000 clones, with over 11% seen just once and roughly 0.04% held by the top ten. This clonotype was obtained from a man younger than 30 with type 1 diabetes. This chain uses TRBV5-1 with TRBJ2-5, with no clear D. Sequencing was done on a sample of naive CD4+ T cells from blood. The CDR3 region is CASSLGPESETQYF. The CDR3 nucleotides are TGCGCCAGCAGCTTGGGTCCGGAGTCAGAGACCCAGTACTTC.